Listed here is a single T cell receptor (beta chain). Using immunoSEQ multiplex PCR, the repertoire was profiled, and TCRdb retains in-frame clones only, with some absent. The sample holds hundreds of thousands of clones, about 90% seen once. The data were taken from a study of blood T cell repertoires in COVID-19. The CDR3 length is 13 residues. Germline values: CDR1 SGHRS, CDR2 YFSETQ. With 4 bases clipped from V and 5 bases from J, the junction kept 4 bases outside the gene matches. The material sequenced was peripheral blood. The chain employs TRBV5-1 and TRBJ1-1; 8 bases map to TRBD1. The source of this sequence is a woman aged 25 to 39 with COVID-19, enrolled during active disease. The CDR3 loop is CASSLTGDTEAFF. The CDR3 nucleotides are TGCGCCAGCAGCCTGACAGGGGATACTGAAGCTTTCTTT.